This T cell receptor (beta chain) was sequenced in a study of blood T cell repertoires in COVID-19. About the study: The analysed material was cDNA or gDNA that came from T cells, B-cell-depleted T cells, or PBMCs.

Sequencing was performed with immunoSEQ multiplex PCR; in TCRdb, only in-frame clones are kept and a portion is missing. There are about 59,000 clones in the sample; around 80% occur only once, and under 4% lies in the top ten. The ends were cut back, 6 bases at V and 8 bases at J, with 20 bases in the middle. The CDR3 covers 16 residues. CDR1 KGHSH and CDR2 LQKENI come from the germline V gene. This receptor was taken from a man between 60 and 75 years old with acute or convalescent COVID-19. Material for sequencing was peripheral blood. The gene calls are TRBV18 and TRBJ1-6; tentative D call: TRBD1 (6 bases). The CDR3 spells CASSLARAGADSPLHF. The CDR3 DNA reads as TGTGCCAGCTCTCTAGCCCGGGCAGGGGCGGATTCACCCCTCCACTTT.